A single sample gave rise to the 2 T cell receptor beta chains below, sequenced in a study of low-dose radiotherapy and immunotherapy resistance in tumors. First-strand cDNA relied on TRAV- and TRBV-specific primers spanning alpha and beta chains. Both a constant-region primer and a V-primer adapter served to amplify TCRs across roughly 21 PCR cycles. TCRdb re-analysed the reads in MiXCR, keeping a single row per CDR3 protein. The table has around 76,000 distinct CDR3 sequences, roughly 30% seen once. Time point defined: before trial treatment. Sample: PBMCs, taken before treatment. The receptors here all came from a female donor with ovarian cancer.

Many counts were recorded for this clonotype. A junction boundary mismatches the germline segment, possibly from a read error. The chain is built from TRBV5-4 and TRBJ2-7, with 8 bases that match TRBD1. The germline gives CDR1 SGHNT, CDR2 YYREEE (reference sequence). This CDR3 has 14 amino acids. The CDR3 spells CASSFGQGSSEQYF. Here the CDR3 DNA reads TGTGCCAGCAGCTTCGGACAGGGATCCTCCGAGCAGTACTTC. Filled out from reference TRBV5-4 and TRBJ2-7, the complete variable domain reads ETGVTQSPTHLIKTRGQQVTLRCSSQSGHNTVSWYQQALGQGPQFIFQYYREEENGRGNFPPRFSGLQFPNYSSELNVNALELDDSALYLCASSFGQGSSEQYFGPGTRLTVT.

Regarding this clonotype: Since a far larger clone is one base different, this is likely a read error. The chain is built from TRBV2 and TRBJ1-1; D is perhaps TRBD1 (5 bases). Trimming stripped 3 bases from V and 8 bases from J, with 16 bases between. Germline V gene lookup returns CDR1 SNHLY and CDR2 FYNNEI. The CDR3 runs to 14 residues. The CDR3 nucleotides are TGTGCCAGCAGTGACGGGACGCCGCGGAAGGAAGCTTTCTTT. Translated: CASSDGTPRKEAFF. Full variable domain (outside the CDR3, taken from reference TRBV2 and TRBJ1-1): EPEVTQTPSHQVTQMGQEVILRCVPISNHLYFYWYRQILGQKVEFLVSFYNNEISEKSEIFDDQFSVERPDGSNFTLKIRSTKLEDSAMYFCASSDGTPRKEAFFGQGTRLTVV.